Included here is one T cell receptor (beta chain) sequence, with context. Its specificity is not known. This may be a read error: a much more frequent sequence differs by one nucleotide. This sample's time point: pre-sensitization, week 0. Treatment noted: therapeutic diphenylcyclopropenone sensitization with weekly scalp DPC. CDR3 length: 15 amino acids. Germline V gives CDR1 MNHEY, CDR2 SVGAGI. Single cDNA molecules in the library carried unique molecular identifiers attached during preparation. TCRdb processed the RACE reads anew with MiXCR; each CDR3 protein has one entry. The repertoire holds tens of thousands of distinct CDR3 sequences, with 9.6% as singletons. This record belongs to a study of human T cells and chemical hapten exposure. The wider study: Sensitizing treatment utilized 2% DPC over a 2 cm by 2 cm portion of upper inner arm skin.

Broader study findings: Unchanged with DPC sensitization were TCRs above 1 in 1000 frequency.

The TCR sequence derives from a woman aged 40 to 50 with alopecia areata. Some clones in this sample may be carry-over from other donors' samples. The input for sequencing was whole blood, taken in connection with sensitization to the hapten diphenylcyclopropenone (DPC). The chain recombines TRBV6-5 with TRBJ2-3, with 7 bases that match TRBD2. CDR3 in amino acids: CASSRLGGGRDAQYF. The DNA for the CDR3 is TGTGCCAGCAGCCGACTGGGCGGGGGTCGAGATGCGCAGTATTTT.